The TCR beta chain described here comes from a study of cytomegalovirus exposure and HLA in healthy donors. There are 14 residues in the CDR3. CDR1 is MNHNY and CDR2 is SVGAGI in the germline V gene (reference sequence). Trimming took off 7 bases at V and 2 bases at J, with 13 bases between the two ends. The study ran its PCR with 60 Vbeta and 13 Jbeta primers. Sequenced by immunoSEQ multiplex PCR; TCRdb stores in-frame clones only, minus some. The profile shows over 100,000 clones, over 60% of them singletons. This receptor was obtained from a woman in her 30s in good health and CMV-seropositive. Material: PBMCs. The rearrangement uses TRBV6-6 and TRBJ2-3; D is perhaps TRBD2 (6 bases). CDR3 nucleotide sequence: TGTGCCAGCAACCACGGGGGTCCCACAGATACGCAGTATTTT. Translated: CASNHGGPTDTQYF.